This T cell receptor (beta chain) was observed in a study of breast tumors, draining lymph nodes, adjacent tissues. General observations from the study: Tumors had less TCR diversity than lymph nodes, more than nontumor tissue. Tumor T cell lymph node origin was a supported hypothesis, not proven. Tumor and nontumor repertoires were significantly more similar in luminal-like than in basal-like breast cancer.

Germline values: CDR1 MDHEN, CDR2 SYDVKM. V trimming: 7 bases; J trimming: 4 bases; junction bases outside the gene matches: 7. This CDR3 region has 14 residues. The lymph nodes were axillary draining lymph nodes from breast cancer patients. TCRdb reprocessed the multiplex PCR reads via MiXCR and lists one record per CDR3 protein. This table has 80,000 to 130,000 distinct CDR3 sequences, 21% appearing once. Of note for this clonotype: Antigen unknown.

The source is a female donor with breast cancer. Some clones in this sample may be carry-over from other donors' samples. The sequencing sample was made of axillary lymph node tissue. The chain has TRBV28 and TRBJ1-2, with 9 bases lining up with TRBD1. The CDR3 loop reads CASNTGTGIYGYTF. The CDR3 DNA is TGTGCCAGCAACACAGGGACAGGGATCTATGGCTACACCTTC.